This TCR beta chain emerged from a study of shared clonotypes between healthy human individuals. General study results and limits: Incomplete sequencing of sorted subsets was indicated by rarefaction despite large depth. Tissue TCR repertoires likely differ from these blood-only repertoires.

For this clone: Its matching antigen is unknown. At the DNA level, this CDR3 is encoded by other sequences in the same sample as well.

This CDR3 comprises 14 residues. Germline V CDR1 and CDR2: GTSNPN, SVGIG (reference sequence). Trimming pared 0 bases from V and 2 bases from J, leaving 11 bases between. The authors' processing: From ImmunoSEQ came sequences covering only the junction and carrying no quality scores, so filtering differed. The method was immunoSEQ multiplex PCR; TCRdb's version includes in-frame clones alone and lacks a portion of them. For V, J and clone size, that table is used; D and trimming come from the DNA. Altogether some 1,900,000 clones are present, about 95% being singletons, with the ten largest covering roughly 1.2%. Positively selected for CCR7, the CD45RO-negative cells used as naive CD8 cells excluded terminally differentiated effector memory CD45RA+ cells. Free of recent acute infections or vaccinations, the donors were healthy HIV-negative adults.

The chain is built from TRBV30 and TRBJ2-7; possibly TRBD1 for D (6 bases). Sequenced sample: naive CD8+ T cells sorted from blood. The sequence was collected from a man between 18 and 35 years old in good health. CDR3 bases: TGTGCCTGGAGTGTACTGGCAGGGGCCTACGAGCAGTACTTC. Its protein product is CAWSVLAGAYEQYF.